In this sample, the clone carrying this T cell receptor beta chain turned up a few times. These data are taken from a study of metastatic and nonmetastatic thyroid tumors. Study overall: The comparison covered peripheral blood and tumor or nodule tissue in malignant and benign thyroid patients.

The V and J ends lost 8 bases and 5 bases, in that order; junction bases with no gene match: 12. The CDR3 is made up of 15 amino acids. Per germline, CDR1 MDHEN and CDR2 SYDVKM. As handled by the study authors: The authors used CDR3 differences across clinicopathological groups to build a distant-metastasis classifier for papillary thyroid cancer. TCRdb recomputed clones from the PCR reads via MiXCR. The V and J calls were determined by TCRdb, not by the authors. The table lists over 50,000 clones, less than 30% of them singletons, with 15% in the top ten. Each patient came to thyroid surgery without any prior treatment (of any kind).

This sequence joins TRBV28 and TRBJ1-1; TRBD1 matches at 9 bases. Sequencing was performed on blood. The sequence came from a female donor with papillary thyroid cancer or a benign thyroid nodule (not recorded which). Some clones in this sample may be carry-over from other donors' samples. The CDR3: CASGLGSTGGTEAFF. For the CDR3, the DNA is TGTGCCAGCGGACTAGGATCGACAGGGGGAACTGAAGCTTTCTTT.